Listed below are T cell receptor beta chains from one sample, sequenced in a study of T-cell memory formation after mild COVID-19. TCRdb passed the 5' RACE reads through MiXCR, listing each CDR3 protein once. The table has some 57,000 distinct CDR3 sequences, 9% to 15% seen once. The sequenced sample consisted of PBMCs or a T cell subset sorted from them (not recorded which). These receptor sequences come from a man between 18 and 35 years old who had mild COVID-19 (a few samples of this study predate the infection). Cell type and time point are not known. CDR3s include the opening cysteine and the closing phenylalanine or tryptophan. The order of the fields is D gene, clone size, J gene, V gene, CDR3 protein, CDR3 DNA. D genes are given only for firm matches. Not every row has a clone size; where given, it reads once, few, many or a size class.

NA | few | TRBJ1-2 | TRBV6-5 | CASSPRAALLSNYGYTF | TGTGCCAGCAGTCCGAGAGCCGCGCTGCTTTCTAACTATGGCTACACCTTC
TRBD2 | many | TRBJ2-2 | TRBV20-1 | CSASAPGLAGATGELFF | TGCAGTGCTAGCGCGCCGGGACTAGCGGGGGCCACCGGGGAGCTGTTTTTT
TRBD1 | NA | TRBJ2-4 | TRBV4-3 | CASSQTGQGRRNIQYF | TGCGCCAGCAGCCAAACCGGACAGGGGCGAAGGAACATTCAGTACTTC
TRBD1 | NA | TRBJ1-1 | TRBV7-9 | CASSDQGANTEAFF | TGTGCCAGCAGCGACCAGGGGGCCAACACTGAAGCTTTCTTT
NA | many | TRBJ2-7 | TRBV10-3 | CAISRDGYEQYF | TGTGCCATCAGCCGGGACGGCTACGAGCAGTACTTC
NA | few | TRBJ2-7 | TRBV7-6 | CASSLSGTASYEQYF | TGTGCCAGCAGCTTATCCGGGACGGCGTCCTACGAGCAGTACTTC
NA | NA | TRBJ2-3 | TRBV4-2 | CASSQESRAAGTDTQYF | TGCGCCAGCAGCCAAGAATCCAGGGCCGCCGGCACAGATACGCAGTATTTT
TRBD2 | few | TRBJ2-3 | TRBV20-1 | CSADTGGPQYF | TGCAGTGCGGATACGGGGGGGCCCCAGTATTTT
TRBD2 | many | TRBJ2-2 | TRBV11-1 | CASSLVASGATGELFF | TGTGCCAGCAGCTTAGTGGCTAGCGGGGCCACCGGGGAGCTGTTTTTT
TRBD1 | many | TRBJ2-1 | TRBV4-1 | CASSARDRGLYNEQFF | TGCGCCAGCAGCGCCCGGGACAGGGGCTTATACAATGAGCAGTTCTTC
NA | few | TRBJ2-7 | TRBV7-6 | CASSHNPDSSYEQYF | TGTGCCAGCAGCCATAACCCCGACAGCTCCTACGAGCAGTACTTC
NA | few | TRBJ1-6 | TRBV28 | CASSLMGNSPLHF | TGTGCCAGCAGTTTAATGGGTAATTCACCCCTCCACTTT
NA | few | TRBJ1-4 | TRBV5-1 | CASSLTYWGNNEKLFF | TGCGCCAGCAGCTTAACATATTGGGGTAATAATGAAAAACTGTTTTTT
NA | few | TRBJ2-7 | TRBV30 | CAWKASSYEQYF | TGTGCCTGGAAAGCCAGCTCCTACGAGCAGTACTTC
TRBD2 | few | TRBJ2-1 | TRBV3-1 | CASSQWEGMGNEQFF | TGTGCCAGCAGCCAATGGGAGGGTATGGGCAATGAGCAGTTCTTC
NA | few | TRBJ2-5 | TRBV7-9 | CASSLDGTPEQYF | TGTGCCAGCAGCTTAGATGGGACCCCTGAACAGTACTTC
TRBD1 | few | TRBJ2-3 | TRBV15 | CATRWTGGAIDTQYF | TGTGCCACCAGGTGGACAGGGGGCGCGATAGATACGCAGTATTTT
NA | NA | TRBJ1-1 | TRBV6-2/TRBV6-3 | CASSLQGYTEAFF | TGTGCCAGCAGTCTCCAGGGGTACACTGAAGCTTTCTTT
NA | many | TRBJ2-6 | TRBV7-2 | CASSLQGTGANVLTF | TGTGCCAGCAGCTTACAGGGCACTGGGGCCAACGTCCTGACTTTC
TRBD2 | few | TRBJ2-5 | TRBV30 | CACSLAGGPDGAQYF | TGTGCCTGTTCTCTAGCGGGGGGACCCGATGGGGCCCAGTACTTC
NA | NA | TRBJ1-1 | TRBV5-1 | CASSPRGLVNTEAFF | TGCGCCAGCAGCCCGCGGGGGCTTGTGAACACTGAAGCTTTCTTT
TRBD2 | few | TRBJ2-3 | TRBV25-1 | CASSEALSGRAQYF | TGTGCCAGCAGTGAGGCCCTTTCAGGGAGGGCGCAGTATTTT
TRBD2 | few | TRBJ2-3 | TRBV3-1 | CASSALAGVGDTQYF | TGTGCCAGCAGCGCACTAGCGGGCGTCGGAGATACGCAGTATTTT
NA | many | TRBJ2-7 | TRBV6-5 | CASSYGGGGSYEQYF | TGTGCCAGCAGTTACGGAGGGGGCGGCTCCTACGAGCAGTACTTC
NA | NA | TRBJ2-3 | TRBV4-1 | CASSQLPGGITDTQYF | TGCGCCAGCAGCCAACTCCCCGGCGGTATTACAGATACGCAGTATTTT
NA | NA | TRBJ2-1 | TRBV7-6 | CASSAGYEQFF | TGTGCCAGCAGTGCTGGGTATGAGCAGTTCTTC
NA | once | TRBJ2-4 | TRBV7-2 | CASSLSQGGNIQYF | TGTGCCAGCAGCTTAAGCCAGGGCGGAAACATTCAGTACTTC
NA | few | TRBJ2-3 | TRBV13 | CASSSQGQLGTDTQYF | TGTGCCAGCAGCTCCCAAGGACAGCTGGGCACAGATACGCAGTATTTT
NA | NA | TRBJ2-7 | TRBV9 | CASSVAGNAYEQYF | TGTGCCAGCAGCGTGGCAGGGAATGCCTACGAGCAGTACTTC
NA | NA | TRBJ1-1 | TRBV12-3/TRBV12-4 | CASSLRTEAFF | TGTGCCAGCAGTTTACGTACTGAAGCTTTCTTT
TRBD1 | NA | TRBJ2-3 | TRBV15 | CATRDRASTDTQYF | TGTGCCACCAGAGACAGGGCCAGCACAGATACGCAGTATTTT
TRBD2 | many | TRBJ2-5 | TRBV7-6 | CASSRGGTLQETQYF | TGTGCCAGCAGCCGCGGGGGGACCCTCCAAGAGACCCAGTACTTC
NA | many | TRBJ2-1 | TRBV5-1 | CASSFDKGEQFF | TGCGCCAGCAGCTTCGACAAGGGTGAGCAGTTCTTC
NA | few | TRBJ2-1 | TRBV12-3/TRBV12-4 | CASSSINEQFF | TGTGCCAGCAGTTCGATAAACGAGCAGTTCTTC
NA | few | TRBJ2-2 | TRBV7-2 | CASSLYRRGRTGELFF | TGTGCCAGCAGCTTATATCGTCGGGGGAGGACCGGGGAGCTGTTTTTT
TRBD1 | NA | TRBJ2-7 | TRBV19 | CASSTTRTGLKGEQYF | TGTGCCAGTAGTACAACCCGGACAGGGTTGAAAGGCGAGCAGTACTTC
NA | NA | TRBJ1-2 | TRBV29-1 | CSVVNAGGGYTF | TGCAGCGTTGTAAACGCAGGCGGGGGCTACACCTTC
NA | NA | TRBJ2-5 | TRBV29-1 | CSVVESGPLEYF | TGCAGCGTTGTAGAGTCGGGACCGCTAGAGTACTTC
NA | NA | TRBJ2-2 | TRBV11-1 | CASILGGANTGELFF | TGTGCCAGCATCTTAGGCGGCGCGAACACCGGGGAGCTGTTTTTT
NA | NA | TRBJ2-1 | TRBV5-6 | CASTQPEGEQFF | TGTGCCAGCACCCAGCCGGAGGGTGAGCAGTTCTTC
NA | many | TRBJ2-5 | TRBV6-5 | CASSHRDTGTQYF | TGTGCCAGCAGTCATAGAGATACTGGGACCCAGTACTTC
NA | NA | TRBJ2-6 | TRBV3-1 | CASSLIINRPSGANVLTF | TGTGCCAGCAGCCTAATAATCAACAGACCCTCTGGGGCCAACGTCCTGACTTTC
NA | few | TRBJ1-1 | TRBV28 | CASSLFESEAFF | TGTGCCAGCAGTTTATTCGAGAGTGAAGCTTTCTTT
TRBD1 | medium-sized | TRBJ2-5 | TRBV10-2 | CASSDRDRGGETQYF | TGCGCCAGCAGCGACAGGGACAGGGGAGGAGAGACCCAGTACTTC
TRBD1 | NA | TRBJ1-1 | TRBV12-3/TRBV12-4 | CASRTGTGGTEAFF | TGTGCCAGCAGAACCGGGACAGGGGGGACTGAAGCTTTCTTT